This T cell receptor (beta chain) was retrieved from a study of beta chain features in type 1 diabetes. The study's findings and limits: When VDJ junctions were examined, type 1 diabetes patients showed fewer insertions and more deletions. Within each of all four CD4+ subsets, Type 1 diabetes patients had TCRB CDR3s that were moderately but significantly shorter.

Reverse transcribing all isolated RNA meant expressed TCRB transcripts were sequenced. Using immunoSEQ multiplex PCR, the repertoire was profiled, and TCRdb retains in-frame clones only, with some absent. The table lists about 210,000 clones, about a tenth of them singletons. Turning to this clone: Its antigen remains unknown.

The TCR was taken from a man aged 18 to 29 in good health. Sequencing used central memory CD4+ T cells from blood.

CDR3 DNA sequence: TGTGCCAGCAGCCAAGATAGGCTAGCGGGAGGAGCAGAGACCCAGTACTTC. Translating it yields CASSQDRLAGGAETQYF. This chain links TRBV14 with TRBJ2-5; 11 bases agree with TRBD2. The CDR3 has 17 amino acids. Germline V gene sequence: CDR1 SGHDN, CDR2 FVKESK. V lost 0 bases, J lost 4 bases, and 7 bases stayed unmatched.